This note documents a single T cell receptor (beta chain) sequence. Its cognate antigen is unknown. The data were taken from a study of blood T cells in healthy people across ages. General study points: In these data, TCR beta diversity tracked strongly with naive T cell percentage.

The ends lost 8 bases at V and 7 bases at J; junction bases unmatched: 11. The CDR3 has 14 residues. Germline assignment: CDR1 MNHNS and CDR2 SASEGT. A sample-barcoded 5' primer and a J-beta primer mix were used in a second PCR of roughly 7 to 11 cycles. TCRdb reprocessed the 5' RACE reads via MiXCR and lists one record per CDR3 protein. The sample holds 800,000 to 1,000,000 distinct CDR3 sequences, 40% to 60% seen once. The material sequenced was blood. V and J are TRBV6-1 and TRBJ2-7; 10 nucleotides align to TRBD1. This sequence was found in a man aged 25-45 years in good health. Here the CDR3 reads CASARDRGYNEQYF. The CDR3 DNA reads TGTGCCAGCGCACGGGACAGGGGATACAATGAGCAGTACTTC.